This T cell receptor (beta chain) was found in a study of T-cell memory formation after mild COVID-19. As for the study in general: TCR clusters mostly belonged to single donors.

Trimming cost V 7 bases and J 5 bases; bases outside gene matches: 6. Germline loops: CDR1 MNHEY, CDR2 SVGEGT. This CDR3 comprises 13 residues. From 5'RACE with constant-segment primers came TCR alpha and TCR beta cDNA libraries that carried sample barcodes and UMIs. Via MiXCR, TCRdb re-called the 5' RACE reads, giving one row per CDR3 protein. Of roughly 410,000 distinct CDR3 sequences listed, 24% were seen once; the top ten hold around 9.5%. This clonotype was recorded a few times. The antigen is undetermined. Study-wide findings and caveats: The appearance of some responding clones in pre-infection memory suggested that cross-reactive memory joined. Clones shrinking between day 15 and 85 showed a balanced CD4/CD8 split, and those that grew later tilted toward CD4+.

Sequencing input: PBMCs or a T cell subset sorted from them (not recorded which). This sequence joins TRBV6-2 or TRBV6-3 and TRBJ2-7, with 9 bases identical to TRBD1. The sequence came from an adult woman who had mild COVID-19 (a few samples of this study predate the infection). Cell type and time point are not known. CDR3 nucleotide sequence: TGTGCCAGCAAAGGACAGGGGATCCACGAGCAGTACTTC. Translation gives CASKGQGIHEQYF.